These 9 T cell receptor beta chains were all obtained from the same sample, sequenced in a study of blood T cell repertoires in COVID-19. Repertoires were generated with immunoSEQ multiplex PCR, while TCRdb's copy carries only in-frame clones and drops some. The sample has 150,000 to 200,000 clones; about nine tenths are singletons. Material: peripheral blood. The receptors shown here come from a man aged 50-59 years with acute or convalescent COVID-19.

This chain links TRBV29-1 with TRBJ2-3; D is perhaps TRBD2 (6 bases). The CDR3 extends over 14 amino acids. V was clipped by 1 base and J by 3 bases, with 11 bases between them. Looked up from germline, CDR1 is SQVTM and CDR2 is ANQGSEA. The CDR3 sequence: CSVEGWLATDTQYF. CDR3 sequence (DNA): TGCAGCGTTGAAGGGTGGCTAGCGACAGATACGCAGTATTTT.

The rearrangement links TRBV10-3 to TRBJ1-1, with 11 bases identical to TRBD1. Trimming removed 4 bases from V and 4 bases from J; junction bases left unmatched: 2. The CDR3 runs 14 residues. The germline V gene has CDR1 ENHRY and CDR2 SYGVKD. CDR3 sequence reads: CAISGTGGVTEAFF. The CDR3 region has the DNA TGTGCCATCAGTGGGACAGGGGGCGTCACTGAAGCTTTCTTT.

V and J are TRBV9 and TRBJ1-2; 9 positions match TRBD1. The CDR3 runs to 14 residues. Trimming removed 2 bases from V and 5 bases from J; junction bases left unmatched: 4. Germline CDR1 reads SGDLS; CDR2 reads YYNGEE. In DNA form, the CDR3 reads TGTGCCAGCAGCGTCACAGGGGGCCCGTATGGCTACACCTTC. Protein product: CASSVTGGPYGYTF. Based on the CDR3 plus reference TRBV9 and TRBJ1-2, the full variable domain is DSGVTQTPKHLITATGQRVTLRCSPRSGDLSVYWYQQSLDQGLQFLIQYYNGEERAKGNILERFSAQQFPDLHSELNLSSLELGDSALYFCASSVTGGPYGYTFGSGTRLTVV.

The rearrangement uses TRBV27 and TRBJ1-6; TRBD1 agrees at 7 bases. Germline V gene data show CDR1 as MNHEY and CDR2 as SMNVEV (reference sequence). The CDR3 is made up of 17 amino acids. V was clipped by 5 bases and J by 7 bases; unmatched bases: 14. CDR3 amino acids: CASSKSLIGTENSPLHF. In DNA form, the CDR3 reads TGTGCCAGCAGTAAATCCCTCATCGGGACAGAAAATTCACCCCTCCACTTT.

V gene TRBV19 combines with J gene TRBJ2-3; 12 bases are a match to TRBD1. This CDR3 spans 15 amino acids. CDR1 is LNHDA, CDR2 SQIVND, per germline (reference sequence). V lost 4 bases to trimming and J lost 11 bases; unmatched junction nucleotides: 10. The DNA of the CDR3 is TGTGCCAGTAGTACGGGACAGGGGGCAAACTCGGAGCAGTATTTT. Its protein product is CASSTGQGANSEQYF.

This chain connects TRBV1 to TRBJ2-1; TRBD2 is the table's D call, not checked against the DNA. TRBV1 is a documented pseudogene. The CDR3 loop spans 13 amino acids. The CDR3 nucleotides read TGCACCAGCAGCCCCGCTAGCTACAATGAGCAGTTCTTC. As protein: CTSSPASYNEQFF.

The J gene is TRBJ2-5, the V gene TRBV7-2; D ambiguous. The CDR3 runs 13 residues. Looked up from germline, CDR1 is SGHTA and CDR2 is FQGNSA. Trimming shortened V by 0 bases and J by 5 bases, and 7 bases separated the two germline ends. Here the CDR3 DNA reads TGTGCCAGCAGCTTAGCACGGGTGGAGACCCAGTACTTC. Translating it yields CASSLARVETQYF.

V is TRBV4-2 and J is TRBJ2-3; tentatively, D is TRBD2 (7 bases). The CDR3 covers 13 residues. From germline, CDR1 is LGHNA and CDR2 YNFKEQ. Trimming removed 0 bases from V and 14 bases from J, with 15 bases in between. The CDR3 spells CASSQEEKGGLYF. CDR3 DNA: TGTGCCAGCAGCCAAGAAGAGAAGGGGGGGTTGTATTTT.

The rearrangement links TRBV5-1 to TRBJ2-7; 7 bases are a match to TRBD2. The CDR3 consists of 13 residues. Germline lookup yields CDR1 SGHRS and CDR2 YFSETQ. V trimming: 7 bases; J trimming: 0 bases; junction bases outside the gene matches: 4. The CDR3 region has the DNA TGCGCCAGCGGCGGGGGAAGCTCCTACGAGCAGTACTTC. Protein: CASGGGSSYEQYF.